This T cell receptor beta chain was observed in a study of blood T cell repertoires in COVID-19. Study information: Samples taken during acute and convalescent COVID-19 were collected in the United States, Italy and Spain.

Profiled with immunoSEQ multiplex PCR; TCRdb holds only in-frame clones, not every one. Found here are approximately 250,000 clones, about 91% of them singletons; the top ten hold 2.5% to 3%. V dropped 6 bases and J dropped 5 bases, with 14 bases sitting between them. The CDR3 runs to 13 residues. Germline values: CDR1 SNHLY, CDR2 FYNNEI. Researchers sorted participants into cohorts using their self-reported clinical history. Individuals in the exposed group had encountered a COVID-19 case within 2 weeks preceding study entry. Material: PBMCs or T cells enriched from blood (not recorded which). V gene TRBV2 combines with J gene TRBJ2-7; a possible D gene is TRBD1 (6 bases). This sequence originates from a middle-aged man who had been exposed to COVID-19. The CDR3 protein is CASSSYRDHEQYF. The CDR3 DNA reads as TGTGCCAGCAGCTCCTACAGGGACCACGAGCAGTACTTC. Looking up the rest from reference TRBV2 and TRBJ2-7 gives the full variable domain: EPEVTQTPSHQVTQMGQEVILRCVPISNHLYFYWYRQILGQKVEFLVSFYNNEISEKSEIFDDQFSVERPDGSNFTLKIRSTKLEDSAMYFCASSSYRDHEQYFGPGTRLTVT.